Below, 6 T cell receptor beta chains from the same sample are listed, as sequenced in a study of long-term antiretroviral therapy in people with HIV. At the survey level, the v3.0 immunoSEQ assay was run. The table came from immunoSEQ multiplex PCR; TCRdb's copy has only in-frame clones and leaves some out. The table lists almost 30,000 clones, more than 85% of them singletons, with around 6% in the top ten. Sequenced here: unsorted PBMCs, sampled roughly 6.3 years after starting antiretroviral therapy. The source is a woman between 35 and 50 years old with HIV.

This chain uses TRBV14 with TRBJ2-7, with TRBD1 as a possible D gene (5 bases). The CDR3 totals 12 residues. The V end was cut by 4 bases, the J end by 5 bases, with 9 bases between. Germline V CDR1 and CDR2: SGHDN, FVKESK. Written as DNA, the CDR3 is TGTGCCAGCAGCCCGTCAGGGAACGAGCAGTACTTC. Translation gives CASSPSGNEQYF.

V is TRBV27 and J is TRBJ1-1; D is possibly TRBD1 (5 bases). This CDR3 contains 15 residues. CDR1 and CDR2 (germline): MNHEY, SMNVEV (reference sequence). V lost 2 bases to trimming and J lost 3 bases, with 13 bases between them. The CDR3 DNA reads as TGTGCCAGCAGTTTAGTCGGCGGGACCTACACTGAAGCTTTCTTT. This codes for CASSLVGGTYTEAFF.

The CDR3 DNA reads as TGTGCCAGCAGTCTAGCGGGGGGGCCAGATACGCAGTATTTT. It translates to CASSLAGGPDTQYF. The genes are TRBV6-5 and TRBJ2-3; 12 bases match TRBD2. The length of the CDR3 is 14 residues. Germline V gives CDR1 MNHEY, CDR2 SVGAGI. V trimming: 5 bases; J trimming: 4 bases; junction bases outside the gene matches: 1.

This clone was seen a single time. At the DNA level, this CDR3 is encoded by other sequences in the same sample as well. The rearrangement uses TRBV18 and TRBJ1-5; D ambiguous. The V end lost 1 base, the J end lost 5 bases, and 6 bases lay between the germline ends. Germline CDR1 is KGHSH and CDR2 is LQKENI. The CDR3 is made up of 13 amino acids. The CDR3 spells CASSPQGDQPQHF. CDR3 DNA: TGTGCCAGCTCACCACAGGGTGATCAGCCCCAGCATTTT.

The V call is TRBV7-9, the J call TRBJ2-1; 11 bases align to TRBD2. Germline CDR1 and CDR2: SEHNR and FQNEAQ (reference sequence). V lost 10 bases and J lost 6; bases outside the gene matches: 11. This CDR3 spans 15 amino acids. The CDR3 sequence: CATVQDSGGANEQFF. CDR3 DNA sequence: TGTGCCACAGTACAGGATAGCGGGGGGGCCAATGAGCAGTTCTTC. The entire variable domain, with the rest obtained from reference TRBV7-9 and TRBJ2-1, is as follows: DTGVSQNPRHKITKRGQNVTFRCDPISEHNRLYWYRQTLGQGPEFLTYFQNEAQLEKSRLLSDRFSAERPKGSFSTLEIQRTEQGDSAMYLCATVQDSGGANEQFFGPGTRLTVL.

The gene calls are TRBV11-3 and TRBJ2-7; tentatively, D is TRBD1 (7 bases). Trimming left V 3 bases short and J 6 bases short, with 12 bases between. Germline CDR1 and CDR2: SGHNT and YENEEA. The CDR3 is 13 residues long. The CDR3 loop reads CASSFTGDSEQYF. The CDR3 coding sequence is TGTGCCAGCAGCTTCACAGGGGACTCCGAGCAGTACTTC.